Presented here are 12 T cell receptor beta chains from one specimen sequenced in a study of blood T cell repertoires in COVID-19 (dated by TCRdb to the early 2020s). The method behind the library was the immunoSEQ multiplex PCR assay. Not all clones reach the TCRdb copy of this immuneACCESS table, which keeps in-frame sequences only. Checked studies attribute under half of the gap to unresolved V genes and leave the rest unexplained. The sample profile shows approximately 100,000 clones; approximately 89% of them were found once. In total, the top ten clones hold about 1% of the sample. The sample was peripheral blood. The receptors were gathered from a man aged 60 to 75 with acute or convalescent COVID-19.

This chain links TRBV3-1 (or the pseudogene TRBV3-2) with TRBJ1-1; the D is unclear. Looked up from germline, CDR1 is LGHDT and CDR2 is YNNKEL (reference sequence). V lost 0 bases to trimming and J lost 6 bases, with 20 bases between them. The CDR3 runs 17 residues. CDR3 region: CASSQDKWARVGAEAFF. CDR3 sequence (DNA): TGTGCCAGCAGCCAAGATAAGTGGGCGAGGGTAGGTGCTGAAGCTTTCTTT.

The CDR3 is CASSFSGRGTDTQYF. CDR3 DNA sequence: TGCGCCAGCAGCTTTAGCGGGAGAGGCACAGATACGCAGTATTTT. The chain is built from TRBV5-1 and TRBJ2-3; 9 bases match TRBD2. The germline CDR1 and CDR2 sequences are SGHRS and YFSETQ. The CDR3 spans 15 residues. The V and J ends lost 2 bases and 1 base, in that order; junction bases with no gene match: 2. Full variable domain (outside the CDR3, taken from reference TRBV5-1 and TRBJ2-3): KAGVTQTPRYLIKTRGQQVTLSCSPISGHRSVSWYQQTPGQGLQFLFEYFSETQRNKGNFPGRFSGRQFSNSRSEMNVSTLELGDSALYLCASSFSGRGTDTQYFGPGTRLTVL.

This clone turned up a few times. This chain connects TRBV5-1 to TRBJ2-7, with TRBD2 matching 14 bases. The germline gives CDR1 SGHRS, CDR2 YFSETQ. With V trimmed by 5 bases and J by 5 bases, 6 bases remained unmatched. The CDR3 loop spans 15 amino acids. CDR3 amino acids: CASRRLAGGLDEQYF. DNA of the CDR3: TGCGCCAGCAGACGACTAGCGGGAGGGCTCGACGAGCAGTACTTC.

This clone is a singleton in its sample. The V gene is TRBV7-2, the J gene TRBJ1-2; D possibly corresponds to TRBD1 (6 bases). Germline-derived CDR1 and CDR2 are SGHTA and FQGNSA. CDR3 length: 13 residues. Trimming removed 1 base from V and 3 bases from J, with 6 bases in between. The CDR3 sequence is CASSLDRDYGYTF. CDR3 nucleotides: TGTGCCAGCAGCTTAGACAGGGACTATGGCTACACCTTC. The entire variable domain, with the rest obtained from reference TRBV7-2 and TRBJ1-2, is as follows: GAGVSQSPSNKVTEKGKDVELRCDPISGHTALYWYRQSLGQGLEFLIYFQGNSAPDKSGLPSDRFSAERTGGSVSTLTIQRTQQEDSAVYLCASSLDRDYGYTFGSGTRLTVV.

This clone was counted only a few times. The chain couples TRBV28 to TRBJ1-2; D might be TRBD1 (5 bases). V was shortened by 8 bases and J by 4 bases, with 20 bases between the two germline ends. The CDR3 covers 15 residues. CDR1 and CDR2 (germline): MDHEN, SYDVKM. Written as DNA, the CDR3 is TGTGCCAGCTCAGGCGAAGGGGTCCTCGTCTATGGCTACACCTTC. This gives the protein CASSGEGVLVYGYTF.

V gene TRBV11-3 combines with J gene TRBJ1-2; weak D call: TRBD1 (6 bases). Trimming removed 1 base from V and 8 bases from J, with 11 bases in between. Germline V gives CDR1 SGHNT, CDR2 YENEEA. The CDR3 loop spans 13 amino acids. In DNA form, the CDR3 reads TGTGCCAGCAGCTTAGGGGGGCAGGAAGGCTACACCTTC. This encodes CASSLGGQEGYTF.

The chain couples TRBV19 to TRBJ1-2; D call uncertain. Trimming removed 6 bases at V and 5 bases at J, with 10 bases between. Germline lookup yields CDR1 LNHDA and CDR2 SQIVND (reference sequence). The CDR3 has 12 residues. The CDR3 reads CASRMSGYGYTF. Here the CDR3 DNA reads TGTGCCAGTAGGATGTCGGGTTATGGCTACACCTTC.

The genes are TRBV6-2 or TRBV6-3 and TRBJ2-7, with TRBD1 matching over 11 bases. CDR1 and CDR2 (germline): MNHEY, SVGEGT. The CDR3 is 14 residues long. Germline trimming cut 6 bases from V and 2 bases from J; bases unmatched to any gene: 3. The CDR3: CASSPGQGAYEQYV. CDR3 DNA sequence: TGTGCCAGCAGCCCGGGACAGGGGGCCTACGAGCAGTACGTC.

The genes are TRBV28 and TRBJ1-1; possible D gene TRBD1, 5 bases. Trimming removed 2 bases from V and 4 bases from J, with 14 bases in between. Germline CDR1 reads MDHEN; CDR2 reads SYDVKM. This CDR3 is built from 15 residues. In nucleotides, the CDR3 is TGTGCCAGCAGTTTAGGGCGGGGCCTGGTCACTGAAGCTTTCTTT. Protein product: CASSLGRGLVTEAFF.

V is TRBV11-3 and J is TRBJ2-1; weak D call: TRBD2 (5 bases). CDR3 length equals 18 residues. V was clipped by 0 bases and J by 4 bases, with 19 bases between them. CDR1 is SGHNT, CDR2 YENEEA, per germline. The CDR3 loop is CASSLDRGSDTPYNEQFF. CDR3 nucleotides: TGTGCCAGCAGCTTAGATCGGGGTAGCGATACCCCATACAATGAGCAGTTCTTC. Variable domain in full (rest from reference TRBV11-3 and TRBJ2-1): EAGVVQSPRYKIIEKKQPVAFWCNPISGHNTLYWYLQNLGQGPELLIRYENEEAVDDSQLPKDRFSAERLKGVDSTLKIQPAELGDSAVYLCASSLDRGSDTPYNEQFFGPGTRLTVL.

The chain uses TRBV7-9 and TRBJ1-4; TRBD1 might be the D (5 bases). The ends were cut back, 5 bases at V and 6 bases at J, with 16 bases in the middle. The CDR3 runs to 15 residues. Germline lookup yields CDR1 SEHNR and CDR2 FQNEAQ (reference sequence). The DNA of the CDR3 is TGTGCCAGCAGCCCGGCGTTGGGGGAGGATGAAAAACTGTTTTTT. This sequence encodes CASSPALGEDEKLFF. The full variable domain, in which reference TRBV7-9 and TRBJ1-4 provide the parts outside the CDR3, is DTGVSQNPRHKITKRGQNVTFRCDPISEHNRLYWYRQTLGQGPEFLTYFQNEAQLEKSRLLSDRFSAERPKGSFSTLEIQRTEQGDSAMYLCASSPALGEDEKLFFGSGTQLSVL.

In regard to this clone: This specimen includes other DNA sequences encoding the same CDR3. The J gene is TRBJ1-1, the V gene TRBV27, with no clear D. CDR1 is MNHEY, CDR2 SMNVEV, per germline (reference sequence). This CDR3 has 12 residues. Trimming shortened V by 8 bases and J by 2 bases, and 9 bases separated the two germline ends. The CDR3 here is CASGRLNTEAFF. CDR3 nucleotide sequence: TGTGCCAGCGGGCGATTAAACACTGAAGCTTTCTTT.